A selection of T cell receptor beta chains follows, all from one sample in a study of control samples from healthy donors and cancer patients. Profiling relied on immunoSEQ multiplex PCR, and the TCRdb table lists in-frame clones only, not all of them. Counted here are approximately 100,000 clones, about 91% occurring once; the ten biggest clones make up over 12%. What was sequenced was blood. These receptors all stem from a man aged 25-45 years in good health. Each CDR3 is given with its conserved first and last residue. The D gene is left open where the match is weak. Rows give clone size only sometimes, using once, few, many, or a class for an expanded clone.

clone size: many
J gene: TRBJ1-2
V gene: TRBV5-6
D gene: -
CDR3 DNA: TGTGCCAGCAGCTTAGGTTCGTTCTATGGCTACACCTTC
CDR3 protein: CASSLGSFYGYTF

clone size: -
J gene: TRBJ1-3
V gene: TRBV29-1
D gene: -
CDR3 DNA: TGCAGCGTTGTAACCAGCGGAAACACCATATATTTT
CDR3 protein: CSVVTSGNTIYF

clone size: few
J gene: TRBJ2-7
V gene: TRBV28
D gene: -
CDR3 DNA: TGTGCCAGCAAAGGGTCTACCTACGAGCAGTACTTC
CDR3 protein: CASKGSTYEQYF

clone size: -
J gene: TRBJ2-4
V gene: TRBV24-1
D gene: TRBD2
CDR3 DNA: TGTGCCACCAGTGTGGGAGCGGGAGGGAAAAACATTCAGTACTTC
CDR3 protein: CATSVGAGGKNIQYF

clone size: -
J gene: TRBJ2-2
V gene: TRBV5-1
D gene: -
CDR3 DNA: TGCGCCAGCAGCTTGGAAGGGGTGTTCGGGGAGCTGTTTTTT
CDR3 protein: CASSLEGVFGELFF

clone size: once
J gene: TRBJ2-7
V gene: TRBV11-2
D gene: -
CDR3 DNA: TGTGCCAGCAGCTCGCTTAAGCGCCACTACGAGCAGTACTTC
CDR3 protein: CASSSLKRHYEQYF

clone size: -
J gene: TRBJ2-1
V gene: TRBV27
D gene: -
CDR3 DNA: TGTGCCACTGCCAGGGACCCCTACAATGAGCAGTTCTTC
CDR3 protein: CATARDPYNEQFF

clone size: once
J gene: TRBJ2-3
V gene: TRBV5-1
D gene: -
CDR3 DNA: TGCGCCAGCAGCCCGTCCTACGGCACAGATACGCAGTATTTT
CDR3 protein: CASSPSYGTDTQYF

clone size: -
J gene: TRBJ2-1
V gene: TRBV10-3
D gene: -
CDR3 DNA: TGTGCCATCAGTGATCCACTTGACTACAATGAGCAGTTCTTC
CDR3 protein: CAISDPLDYNEQFF

clone size: -
J gene: TRBJ2-1
V gene: TRBV4-2
D gene: TRBD2
CDR3 DNA: TGTGCCAGCAGCCAGGGAGGAGGACTAGCTAGAGGTAATGAGCAGTTCTTC
CDR3 protein: CASSQGGGLARGNEQFF

clone size: -
J gene: TRBJ2-7
V gene: TRBV7-2
D gene: TRBD2
CDR3 DNA: TGTGCCAGCAGCTTAGGTTTGGGGGCGGGAGGGGGCGAGCAGTACTTC
CDR3 protein: CASSLGLGAGGGEQYF

clone size: -
J gene: TRBJ2-5
V gene: TRBV3-1/TRBV3-2
D gene: TRBD2
CDR3 DNA: TGTGCCAGCCTCGCCCGGGGGGGAGAGACCCAGTACTTC
CDR3 protein: CASLARGGETQYF

clone size: -
J gene: TRBJ2-7
V gene: TRBV5-8
D gene: -
CDR3 DNA: TGTGCCAGCACCCCCTTAGCCTCGTGGGTGTTCTCCTACGAGCAGTACTTC
CDR3 protein: CASTPLASWVFSYEQYF

clone size: -
J gene: TRBJ1-6
V gene: TRBV14
D gene: -
CDR3 DNA: TGTGCCAGCAGCCGGGGGAGCTATAATTCACCCCTCCACTTT
CDR3 protein: CASSRGSYNSPLHF

clone size: -
J gene: TRBJ1-1
V gene: TRBV19
D gene: -
CDR3 DNA: TGTGCCAGTAGGGGGACTCCCGGAGGGCGGGCTTTCTTT
CDR3 protein: CASRGTPGGRAFF

clone size: -
J gene: TRBJ2-1
V gene: TRBV6-2/TRBV6-3
D gene: -
CDR3 DNA: TGTGCCAGCAGTTACTCGAGTCCCAATGAGCAGTTCTTC
CDR3 protein: CASSYSSPNEQFF

clone size: -
J gene: TRBJ2-1
V gene: TRBV7-2
D gene: -
CDR3 DNA: TGTGCCAGCAGCTTAGATGACGTATTCAATGAGCAGTTCTTC
CDR3 protein: CASSLDDVFNEQFF

clone size: -
J gene: TRBJ2-5
V gene: TRBV7-9
D gene: -
CDR3 DNA: TGTGCCAGCAGCTTTGGGACTTATGAGACCCAGTACTTC
CDR3 protein: CASSFGTYETQYF

clone size: -
J gene: TRBJ2-1
V gene: TRBV10-3
D gene: TRBD2
CDR3 DNA: TGTGCCATCAGCTCACCTACTAGCGGGGATGACAATGAGCAGTTCTTC
CDR3 protein: CAISSPTSGDDNEQFF

clone size: -
J gene: TRBJ2-5
V gene: TRBV28
D gene: -
CDR3 DNA: TGTGCCAGCAGCCTGGACAGACAAGAGACCCAGTACTTC
CDR3 protein: CASSLDRQETQYF

clone size: -
J gene: TRBJ2-1
V gene: TRBV6-5
D gene: TRBD2
CDR3 DNA: TGTGCCAGCAGAAAATCTAGCGGGAGCGGCAATGAGCAGTTCTTC
CDR3 protein: CASRKSSGSGNEQFF

clone size: -
J gene: TRBJ2-1
V gene: TRBV11-2
D gene: -
CDR3 DNA: TGTGCCAGCAGCACAGGACAGCCTAATGAGCAGTTCTTC
CDR3 protein: CASSTGQPNEQFF

clone size: -
J gene: TRBJ2-5
V gene: TRBV28
D gene: TRBD1
CDR3 DNA: TGTGCCAGCAGTTCCATGATAGGACAGGGGGTCTACGAGACCCAGTACTTC
CDR3 protein: CASSSMIGQGVYETQYF

clone size: -
J gene: TRBJ1-2
V gene: TRBV24-1
D gene: -
CDR3 DNA: TGTGCCACCAGTGACACCAACAGGTATGGCTACACCTTC
CDR3 protein: CATSDTNRYGYTF

clone size: -
J gene: TRBJ1-3
V gene: TRBV10-3
D gene: -
CDR3 DNA: TGTGCCATCTCAGACTTTACTGGAAACACCATATATTTT
CDR3 protein: CAISDFTGNTIYF

clone size: -
J gene: TRBJ1-5
V gene: TRBV7-2
D gene: -
CDR3 DNA: TGTGCCAGCAGCTTATACCAGGGTGGGCCCCAGCATTTT
CDR3 protein: CASSLYQGGPQHF

clone size: -
J gene: TRBJ2-2
V gene: TRBV29-1
D gene: -
CDR3 DNA: TGCAGCGTTTCGTGGGGGGCGTTCACCGGGGAGCTGTTTTTT
CDR3 protein: CSVSWGAFTGELFF

clone size: -
J gene: TRBJ2-7
V gene: TRBV7-2
D gene: TRBD2
CDR3 DNA: TGTGCCAGCAGCCCCAATCTCCTAGGCGGGAGTTTATACGAGCAGTACTTC
CDR3 protein: CASSPNLLGGSLYEQYF

clone size: -
J gene: TRBJ2-7
V gene: TRBV7-9
D gene: TRBD1
CDR3 DNA: TGTGCCAGCAGCCCGAGACAGGGTACCTACGAGCAGTACTTC
CDR3 protein: CASSPRQGTYEQYF

clone size: -
J gene: TRBJ2-7
V gene: TRBV7-9
D gene: -
CDR3 DNA: TGTGCCAGCAGCCCCGGGCTCTACGAGCAGTACTTC
CDR3 protein: CASSPGLYEQYF

clone size: -
J gene: TRBJ1-1
V gene: TRBV5-6
D gene: -
CDR3 DNA: TGTGCCAGCAGCCGTTTCGGGGGAATGAACACTGAAGCTTTCTTT
CDR3 protein: CASSRFGGMNTEAFF

clone size: few
J gene: TRBJ1-1
V gene: TRBV19
D gene: TRBD1
CDR3 DNA: TGTGCCAGTAGTGGACAGGGCGGCACTGAAGCTTTCTTT
CDR3 protein: CASSGQGGTEAFF

clone size: -
J gene: TRBJ2-3
V gene: TRBV7-3
D gene: -
CDR3 DNA: TGTGCCAGCAGCCCGGGACCCTCGTTAGCCGCAGATACGCAGTATTTT
CDR3 protein: CASSPGPSLAADTQYF

clone size: -
J gene: TRBJ2-7
V gene: TRBV3-1/TRBV3-2
D gene: TRBD2
CDR3 DNA: TGTGCCAGCAGCCAAGTCCTAGCGGGAGGATCCGAGCAGTACTTC
CDR3 protein: CASSQVLAGGSEQYF

clone size: -
J gene: TRBJ1-5
V gene: TRBV28
D gene: -
CDR3 DNA: TGTGCCAGCAGTACCAAGGGGCAGGCACGTCCTCTCGATCAGCCCCAGCATTTT
CDR3 protein: CASSTKGQARPLDQPQHF

clone size: -
J gene: TRBJ2-3
V gene: TRBV30
D gene: -
CDR3 DNA: TGTGCCTGGAGTCGAGGTGGGGCAGATACGCAGTATTTT
CDR3 protein: CAWSRGGADTQYF

clone size: -
J gene: TRBJ2-1
V gene: TRBV7-3
D gene: TRBD2
CDR3 DNA: TGTGCCAGCAGCCGAGGGACTAGCGGAGGGAATGAGCAGTTCTTC
CDR3 protein: CASSRGTSGGNEQFF

clone size: -
J gene: TRBJ2-7
V gene: TRBV9
D gene: TRBD1
CDR3 DNA: TGTGCCAGCAGCGTTACGGGACAGGGGATCTACGAGCAGTACTTC
CDR3 protein: CASSVTGQGIYEQYF

clone size: once
J gene: TRBJ1-1
V gene: TRBV7-2
D gene: -
CDR3 DNA: TGTGCCAGCAGCCTACGCCCTCGGGGTGCTGAAGCTTTCTTT
CDR3 protein: CASSLRPRGAEAFF

clone size: -
J gene: TRBJ2-7
V gene: TRBV19
D gene: -
CDR3 DNA: TGTGCCAGTACCGACGGAACAGGAGCCTACGAGCAGTACTTC
CDR3 protein: CASTDGTGAYEQYF

clone size: -
J gene: TRBJ1-6
V gene: TRBV4-1
D gene: -
CDR3 DNA: TGCGCCAGCAGCCACATGAGGTTTTTAGGCAATGGGGATCCTGAATCACCCCTCCACTTT
CDR3 protein: CASSHMRFLGNGDPESPLHF

clone size: -
J gene: TRBJ2-1
V gene: TRBV6-2/TRBV6-3
D gene: TRBD2
CDR3 DNA: TGTGCCAGCAGTTACGGGGGCGCTAGCGGGGCCGGGAATGAGCAGTTCTTC
CDR3 protein: CASSYGGASGAGNEQFF

clone size: -
J gene: TRBJ1-1
V gene: TRBV25-1
D gene: -
CDR3 DNA: TGTGCCAGCAGTGAAAGGGCAGGGTGGGTCGCTGAAGCTTTCTTT
CDR3 protein: CASSERAGWVAEAFF

clone size: -
J gene: TRBJ2-7
V gene: TRBV11-2
D gene: TRBD2
CDR3 DNA: TGTGCCAGCAGCTTAGTTCCTAGCGGGAGGGTGACCTACGAGCAGTACTTC
CDR3 protein: CASSLVPSGRVTYEQYF

clone size: -
J gene: TRBJ2-7
V gene: TRBV12-3/TRBV12-4
D gene: -
CDR3 DNA: TGTGCCAGCGGGGGCCACTCCTACGAGCAGTACTTC
CDR3 protein: CASGGHSYEQYF

clone size: -
J gene: TRBJ2-7
V gene: TRBV19
D gene: -
CDR3 DNA: TGTGCCAGTAGTAAAGACAGGCCAGGCGACGAGCAGTACTTC
CDR3 protein: CASSKDRPGDEQYF

clone size: -
J gene: TRBJ2-7
V gene: TRBV30
D gene: TRBD2
CDR3 DNA: TGTGCCTGGAGGACTAGCGAATCAACCTACGAGCAGTACTTC
CDR3 protein: CAWRTSESTYEQYF

clone size: -
J gene: TRBJ2-1
V gene: TRBV19
D gene: -
CDR3 DNA: TGTGCCAGTAGTCGCAGACAGGACTCCTACAATGAGCAGTTCTTC
CDR3 protein: CASSRRQDSYNEQFF

clone size: -
J gene: TRBJ1-2
V gene: TRBV30
D gene: TRBD1
CDR3 DNA: TGTGCCTGGAGTTGGCCGGACAGGGGAGAAGGGGGCTACACCTTC
CDR3 protein: CAWSWPDRGEGGYTF

clone size: -
J gene: TRBJ2-6
V gene: TRBV4-2
D gene: TRBD2
CDR3 DNA: TGTGCCAGCAGCCAAGGACTAGCGGAGTCTGGGGCCAACGTCCTGACTTTC
CDR3 protein: CASSQGLAESGANVLTF

clone size: once
J gene: TRBJ2-3
V gene: TRBV7-9
D gene: TRBD1
CDR3 DNA: TGTGCCAGCAGCCAAGGGACAGGGAGGCAGTATTTT
CDR3 protein: CASSQGTGRQYF